This passage covers 21 T cell receptor beta chains from one sample sequenced in a study of blood T cell repertoires in COVID-19 (dated by TCRdb to 2019 to 2021). Library method: the immunoSEQ multiplex PCR assay. The immuneACCESS repertoire file appears here via TCRdb, limited to in-frame rearrangements. These files lack a portion of the clones; in checked studies, under half of the deficit traces to unresolved V genes, and the cause of the others is not known. The sample profile shows 87,000 or so clones; approximately 87% of them were found once. Around 7.4% of the sample lies in the top ten. The specimen sequenced was peripheral blood. These receptors all stem from a human donor with acute or convalescent COVID-19. The donor label of this sample is uncertain.

J is TRBJ1-2 and V is TRBV9, with 8 bases fitting TRBD1. The CDR3 contains 14 residues. J lost 3 bases, V lost 3 bases, and 4 bases had no gene match. The germline V gene encodes CDR1 SGDLS and CDR2 YYNGEE. CDR3 sequence (DNA): TGTGCCAGCAGCGCAACAGGGGGGGACTATGGCTACACCTTC. Translating it yields CASSATGGDYGYTF.

This chain connects TRBV4-2 to TRBJ1-4; TRBD1 agrees at 9 bases. The CDR3 runs 16 residues. V trimming: 0 bases; J trimming: 3 bases; junction bases outside the gene matches: 2. Germline assignment: CDR1 LGHNA and CDR2 YNFKEQ. The CDR3 region has the DNA TGTGCCAGCAGCCAAGAAAGGACAGGGGCTAATGAAAAACTGTTTTTT. It yields the protein CASSQERTGANEKLFF.

The chain's CDR3 is CASSWAGGDEAFF. Here the CDR3 DNA reads TGTGCCAGCAGCTGGGCGGGCGGAGATGAAGCTTTCTTT. This sequence joins TRBV5-5 and TRBJ1-1; D is ambiguous. Trimming shortened V by 3 bases and J by 7 bases, and 13 bases separated the two germline ends. From germline, CDR1 is SGHKS and CDR2 YYEKEE (reference sequence). The length of the CDR3 is 13 residues.

The J gene is TRBJ2-1, the V gene TRBV6-5, with 7 bases that match TRBD1. The length of the CDR3 is 15 residues. The ends lost 5 bases at V and 7 bases at J; junction bases unmatched: 11. Germline CDR1 and CDR2: MNHEY and SVGAGI. CDR3: CASSTQTGSVNEQFF. The DNA of the CDR3 is TGTGCCAGCAGTACCCAGACAGGGTCGGTAAATGAGCAGTTCTTC.

The genes are TRBV28 and TRBJ1-5, with D perhaps matching TRBD1 (6 bases). V was clipped by 6 bases and J by 0 bases, with 15 bases between them. In germline, CDR1 is MDHEN, CDR2 SYDVKM. This CDR3 comprises 16 residues. CDR3 coding DNA: TGTGCCAGCAGACTTCAGGGGTATTATAGCAATCAGCCCCAGCATTTT. This sequence encodes CASRLQGYYSNQPQHF.

The chain employs TRBV19 and TRBJ2-2; 7 nucleotides match TRBD2. The V segment lost 1 base and the J segment 5 bases; nucleotides outside the gene matches: 10. Per the germline V gene, CDR1 is LNHDA and CDR2 is SQIVND (reference sequence). The CDR3 extends over 17 amino acids. In DNA form, the CDR3 reads TGTGCCAGTAGTATAGCTAGGCAGGGAGGGCGAACCGGGGAGCTGTTTTTT. Encoded protein: CASSIARQGGRTGELFF. The complete variable domain, with remaining parts taken from reference TRBV19 and TRBJ2-2, reads DGGITQSPKYLFRKEGQNVTLSCEQNLNHDAMYWYRQDPGQGLRLIYYSQIVNDFQKGDIAEGYSVSREKKESFPLTVTSAQKNPTAFYLCASSIARQGGRTGELFFGEGSRLTVL.

This chain joins TRBV6-5 and TRBJ2-7; 8 nucleotides match TRBD1. J gave up 3 bases and V 4 bases, and 8 bases lay outside the gene matches. This CDR3 contains 15 residues. From germline, CDR1 is MNHEY and CDR2 SVGAGI. The CDR3 sequence: CASSFSMDRDYEQYF. The CDR3, as DNA: TGTGCCAGCAGTTTCTCGATGGACAGGGACTACGAGCAGTACTTC.

A few counts support this clone. This sample also contains other DNA sequences that code for the same CDR3. The genes are TRBV9 and TRBJ1-1; 7 nucleotides agree with TRBD1. This CDR3 region has 14 residues. Germline V lookup: CDR1 SGDLS, CDR2 YYNGEE. J lost 1 base, V lost 2 bases, and 2 bases had no gene match. Here the CDR3 reads CASSVTGANTEAFF. The CDR3 DNA is TGTGCCAGCAGCGTTACAGGGGCGAACACTGAAGCTTTCTTT. Supplemented by reference TRBV9 and TRBJ1-1, the full variable domain reads DSGVTQTPKHLITATGQRVTLRCSPRSGDLSVYWYQQSLDQGLQFLIQYYNGEERAKGNILERFSAQQFPDLHSELNLSSLELGDSALYFCASSVTGANTEAFFGQGTRLTVV.

The CDR3 reads CASSFRREGEQYF. CDR3 nucleotide sequence: TGTGCCAGCAGTTTCAGGAGGGAGGGCGAGCAGTACTTC. This chain links TRBV12-3 or TRBV12-4 with TRBJ2-7; 7 bases are a match to TRBD2. V gave up 3 bases and J gave up 6 bases; unmatched junction bases: 5. This CDR3 region has 13 residues.

For the CDR3, the DNA is TGTGCCAGCAGCTCAAGCGGGACAGGGCAAGGCTACACCTTC. It translates to CASSSSGTGQGYTF. The chain joins TRBV7-9 to TRBJ1-2; the match to TRBD1 covers 9 bases. Germline CDR1 and CDR2: SEHNR and FQNEAQ (reference sequence). CDR3 length: 14 amino acids. The junction had 8 bases not matched to a gene; V was cut back by 4 bases and J by 8 bases.

The genes are TRBV28 and TRBJ1-3; D is undetermined. The V and J ends lost 6 bases and 0 bases respectively, with 9 bases between them. Germline CDR1 and CDR2: MDHEN and SYDVKM. The CDR3 loop spans 14 amino acids. For the CDR3, the DNA is TGTGCCAGCAGCCCCCAGATCTCTGGAAACACCATATATTTT. Its protein is CASSPQISGNTIYF. Based on the CDR3 plus reference TRBV28 and TRBJ1-3, the full variable domain is DVKVTQSSRYLVKRTGEKVFLECVQDMDHENMFWYRQDPGLGLRLIYFSYDVKMKEKGDIPEGYSVSREKKERFSLILESASTNQTSMYLCASSPQISGNTIYFGEGSWLTVV.

The genes are TRBV10-3 and TRBJ2-5; a weak D match, TRBD2 (7 bases). This CDR3 region has 15 residues. Trimming took 4 bases from V and 1 from J, leaving 13 bases between them. Per the germline V gene, CDR1 is ENHRY and CDR2 is SYGVKD. In nucleotides, the CDR3 is TGTGCCATCAGTGGGTCGAGGGGGGGCCAAGAGACCCAGTACTTC. It encodes CAISGSRGGQETQYF.

This clone was seen more than once but under ten times. The rearrangement uses TRBV7-9 and TRBJ2-7; 7 bases match TRBD2. In germline, CDR1 is SEHNR, CDR2 FQNEAQ (reference sequence). V lost 4 bases, J lost 3 bases, and 9 bases stayed unmatched. The CDR3 extends over 15 amino acids. This CDR3 is CASSSRVAGDYEQYF. The DNA for the CDR3 is TGTGCCAGCAGCTCCAGAGTTGCGGGGGACTACGAGCAGTACTTC.

The V and J genes are TRBV6-5 and TRBJ2-5; TRBD2 agrees at 10 bases. Germline CDR1 is MNHEY and CDR2 is SVGAGI. Unmatched junction bases numbered 4, after V lost 6 bases and J lost 3 bases. The CDR3 extends over 14 amino acids. The CDR3 protein is CASSPGTSEETQYF. The CDR3 DNA reads TGTGCCAGCAGCCCCGGGACTAGCGAAGAGACCCAGTACTTC.

V and J are TRBV19 and TRBJ2-3, with D unresolved. V was cut by 5 bases and J by 5 bases, with 14 bases left in between. This CDR3 has 14 residues. CDR1 and CDR2 from the germline V gene are LNHDA and SQIVND (reference sequence). The CDR3 DNA follows: TGTGCCAGTAGTGTCGGGTTCCGGGTAGATACGCAGTATTTT. Its protein is CASSVGFRVDTQYF.

The chain couples TRBV24-1 to TRBJ2-7, with D maybe TRBD2 (7 bases). This CDR3 has 13 residues. Germline CDR1 reads KGHDR; CDR2 reads SFDVKD. Trimming took off 6 bases at V and 0 bases at J, with 8 bases between the two ends. CDR3 amino acids: CATSRGGSYEQYF. DNA of the CDR3: TGTGCCACCAGTAGGGGGGGCTCCTACGAGCAGTACTTC.

V gene TRBV19 combines with J gene TRBJ2-6; TRBD2 might be the D (5 bases). The V end was cut by 2 bases, the J end by 3 bases, with 11 bases between. The CDR3 is made up of 16 amino acids. CDR1 and CDR2 (germline): LNHDA, SQIVND (reference sequence). Written as DNA, the CDR3 is TGTGCCAGTAGTATAAAGCTGGGGAGTGGGGCCAACGTCCTGACTTTC. This encodes CASSIKLGSGANVLTF.

V gene TRBV30 combines with J gene TRBJ1-1, with a weak D call TRBD1 (6 bases). Trimming removed 2 bases at V and 5 bases at J, with 15 bases between. The CDR3 contains 14 residues. Germline lookup yields CDR1 GTSNPN and CDR2 SVGIG (reference sequence). The CDR3 nucleotides read TGTGCCTGGAGTATAACAGGGTTAGATACTGAAGCTTTCTTT. It translates to CAWSITGLDTEAFF.

The chain joins TRBV5-5 to TRBJ2-3; D possibly corresponds to TRBD1 (5 bases). V was cut by 1 base and J by 4 bases, with 7 bases left in between. The CDR3 totals 13 residues. In germline, CDR1 is SGHKS, CDR2 YYEKEE (reference sequence). The CDR3 here is CASSLTGSDTQYF. In DNA form, the CDR3 reads TGTGCCAGCAGCTTGACAGGATCAGATACGCAGTATTTT. Using reference TRBV5-5 and TRBJ2-3 for the parts outside the CDR3, the full variable domain is DAGVTQSPTHLIKTRGQQVTLRCSPISGHKSVSWYQQVLGQGPQFIFQYYEKEERGRGNFPDRFSARQFPNYSSELNVNALLLGDSALYLCASSLTGSDTQYFGPGTRLTVL.

V and J are TRBV28 and TRBJ1-2; the D gene is possibly TRBD1 (6 bases). CDR1 and CDR2 (germline): MDHEN, SYDVKM. The CDR3 covers 14 residues. V dropped 6 bases and J dropped 1 base, with 12 bases sitting between them. CDR3 nucleotide sequence: TGTGCCAGCAGCCAAAGGACAGTTAACTATGGCTACACCTTC. It encodes CASSQRTVNYGYTF.

The V gene is TRBV12-3 or TRBV12-4, the J gene TRBJ1-1; weak D call: TRBD1 (6 bases). Trimming removed 6 bases at V and 9 bases at J, with 14 bases between. The CDR3 has 12 residues. The chain's CDR3 is CASSVGGAKAFF. CDR3 nucleotide sequence: TGTGCCAGCAGCGTGGGGGGGGCGAAAGCTTTCTTT.